This entry lists 11 T cell receptor beta chains sequenced from one sample in a study of shared clonotypes between healthy human individuals. Method: immunoSEQ multiplex PCR; TCRdb's copy keeps in-frame clones and lacks some. The sample holds under 1,900,000 clones; approximately 98.5% are singletons and the top ten take approximately 0.4%. Material: naive CD4+ T cells sorted from blood. Subset here: CD45RA+ positively selected. These receptors all stem from a man younger than 40 in good health.

The J gene is TRBJ1-2, the V gene TRBV25-1; D not certain. Germline lookup yields CDR1 MGHDK and CDR2 SYGVNS. The V gene lost 6 bases and the J gene lost 2 bases, with 7 bases spanning the gap. CDR3 length: 12 amino acids. CDR3 sequence reads: CASRTSNYGYTF. The CDR3 nucleotides read TGTGCCAGCAGGACAAGCAACTATGGCTACACCTTC.

The V and J genes are TRBV10-1 and TRBJ2-1; either TRBD1 or TRBD2 may fit D (5 bases each). This CDR3 contains 13 residues. The V end lost 5 bases, the J end lost 5 bases, and 10 bases lay between the germline ends. CDR1 and CDR2 (germline): WNHNN, SYGVQD (reference sequence). CDR3 protein: CASSRDLDNEQFF. Written as DNA, the CDR3 is TGCGCCAGCAGTAGGGACCTCGACAATGAGCAGTTCTTC.

A note on this clone: The identical CDR3 is also encoded by other nucleotide sequences in the sample. V gene TRBV18 combines with J gene TRBJ2-3; 9 bases agree with TRBD2. Trimming cost V 3 bases and J 6 bases; bases outside gene matches: 1. This CDR3 is 13 amino acids long. In germline, CDR1 is KGHSH, CDR2 LQKENI. DNA for the CDR3: TGTGCCAGCTCACCCCTAGCGGGGGATACGCAGTATTTT. Its translation is CASSPLAGDTQYF. Variable domain in full (rest from reference TRBV18 and TRBJ2-3): NAGVMQNPRHLVRRRGQEARLRCSPMKGHSHVYWYRQLPEEGLKFMVYLQKENIIDESGMPKERFSAEFPKEGPSILRIQQVVRGDSAAYFCASSPLAGDTQYFGPGTRLTVL.

The chain recombines TRBV25-1 with TRBJ1-2; 8 bases are a match to TRBD1. The ends lost 4 bases at V and 4 bases at J; junction bases unmatched: 5. Per germline, CDR1 MGHDK and CDR2 SYGVNS. The CDR3 contains 14 residues. The CDR3, as DNA: TGTGCCAGCAGTGGGACAGGGCTTGGCTATGGCTACACCTTC. Residues: CASSGTGLGYGYTF.

J is TRBJ2-3 and V is TRBV10-3; D remains ambiguous. From germline, CDR1 is ENHRY and CDR2 SYGVKD. The CDR3 has 13 amino acids. V was pared by 10 bases and J by 0 bases, with 11 bases between. The CDR3 sequence: CATEAASTDTQYF. In nucleotides, the CDR3 is TGTGCCACCGAGGCTGCTAGCACAGATACGCAGTATTTT.

The V call is TRBV19, the J call TRBJ1-5; D is unclear. Germline V gene sequence: CDR1 LNHDA, CDR2 SQIVND (reference sequence). CDR3 length: 15 amino acids. Trimming left V 6 bases short and J 7 bases short, with 19 bases between. CDR3 sequence: CASRNASSVGQPQHF. In DNA form, the CDR3 reads TGTGCCAGTAGAAATGCCTCCTCTGTCGGCCAGCCCCAGCATTTT. The variable domain in full, with the rest retrieved from reference TRBV19 and TRBJ1-5, is DGGITQSPKYLFRKEGQNVTLSCEQNLNHDAMYWYRQDPGQGLRLIYYSQIVNDFQKGDIAEGYSVSREKKESFPLTVTSAQKNPTAFYLCASRNASSVGQPQHFGDGTRLSIL.

This clone has just one count. The chain couples TRBV11-2 to TRBJ2-7; tentative D call: TRBD2 (5 bases). V shed 4 bases and J shed 6 bases, with 16 bases lying between them. This CDR3 region has 14 residues. CDR1 is SGHAT, CDR2 FQNNGV, per germline. The CDR3 sequence is CASSSQLESLEQYF. The DNA for the CDR3 is TGTGCCAGCAGCTCTCAACTAGAATCGCTCGAGCAGTACTTC. The whole variable domain, filled in from reference TRBV11-2 and TRBJ2-7, reads EAGVAQSPRYKIIEKRQSVAFWCNPISGHATLYWYQQILGQGPKLLIQFQNNGVVDDSQLPKDRFSAERLKGVDSTLKIQPAKLEDSAVYLCASSSQLESLEQYFGPGTRLTVT.

The V and J genes are TRBV29-1 and TRBJ1-4; the match to TRBD1 covers 7 bases. CDR3 size: 13 residues. Germline V CDR1 and CDR2: SQVTM, ANQGSEA. The V segment lost 7 bases and the J segment 7 bases; nucleotides outside the gene matches: 9. The CDR3 sequence is CSAKTGLGEKLFF. As DNA, the CDR3 is TGCAGCGCAAAGACAGGGCTGGGTGAAAAACTGTTTTTT. The whole variable domain, remainder taken from reference TRBV29-1 and TRBJ1-4, is SAVISQKPSRDICQRGTSLTIQCQVDSQVTMMFWYRQQPGQSLTLIATANQGSEATYESGFVIDKFPISRPNLTFSTLTVSNMSPEDSSIYLCSAKTGLGEKLFFGSGTQLSVL.

This clone was seen once. The chain employs TRBV11-2 and TRBJ2-1; the match to TRBD2 covers 16 bases. The V and J ends lost 6 bases and 8 bases, in that order; junction bases with no gene match: 13. The germline V gene encodes CDR1 SGHAT and CDR2 FQNNGV. The CDR3 sequence is 18 residues long. The CDR3 DNA reads TGTGCCAGCAGAGGCCCGGGGACTAGCGGGAGGGCGCGCCATGAGCAGTTCTTC. It translates to CASRGPGTSGRARHEQFF.

The gene calls are TRBV19 and TRBJ2-7; D call uncertain. CDR1 LNHDA and CDR2 SQIVND come from the germline V gene (reference sequence). This CDR3 region has 11 residues. Trimming cost V 7 bases and J 6 bases, with 10 bases left between them. The CDR3 nucleotides are TGTGCCAGTAAGGGTTTAGGCGAGCAGTACTTC. Protein: CASKGLGEQYF.

This clone is a singleton in its sample. A much larger clone differs by one base, so this may be a read error. Different DNA sequences within this sample yield the same CDR3. The genes are TRBV5-1 and TRBJ2-3, with D unresolved. Trimming removed 0 bases at V and 3 bases at J, with 5 bases between. This CDR3 region has 13 residues. Germline loops: CDR1 SGHRS, CDR2 YFSETQ. The chain's CDR3 is CASSLEGTDTQYF. The CDR3 DNA reads as TGCGCCAGCAGCTTGGAAGGTACAGATACGCAGTATTTT.